Sequencing of this TCR beta chain was carried out in a study of cytomegalovirus exposure and HLA in healthy donors. Whole-study results and caveats: Presence/absence results assume similar sequencing depth per donor, which may not hold. The later analysis indicated that the majority of CMV-associated TCR beta chains appeared HLA-restricted. An observed cluster of highly shared sequence variants was recorded as a likely sequencing artifact.

The study ran its PCR with 60 Vbeta and 13 Jbeta primers. Sequencing used immunoSEQ multiplex PCR; TCRdb keeps in-frame clones, though not all of them. Here the sample spans around 130,000 clones, 70% to 90% being singletons. Remarks on this clone: Its antigen is unknown.

The V segment lost 4 bases and the J segment 5 bases; nucleotides outside the gene matches: 4. The CDR3 loop spans 13 amino acids. The germline V gene has CDR1 MDHEN and CDR2 SYDVKM. This TCR derives from a middle-aged man in good health and CMV-seronegative. The specimen sequenced was PBMCs. The chain uses TRBV28 and TRBJ1-2, with 7 bases lining up with TRBD1. CDR3 sequence reads: CASSYRGPYGYTF. CDR3 nucleotides: TGTGCCAGCAGTTACAGGGGCCCGTATGGCTACACCTTC.